The source of this T cell receptor (beta chain) is a study of T cell repertoires in cytomegalovirus infection. Across the whole study: The study used recently identified HLA-C-restricted and well-studied HLA-B-restricted CMV epitopes. It was the public TCR beta signatures that indicated both CMV infection and matching HLA type. Study-wide results and caveats: Adding up the frequency of public TCR beta families identified people who carried CMV plus the relevant HLA. Ex vivo responses were dominated by HLA-C-restricted CMV-specific TCR beta clonotypes.

This clonotype was found a few times. Its antigen is still unknown. TCRdb reprocessed the reads via MiXCR and lists one record per CDR3 protein. The sample consists of approximately 910,000 distinct CDR3 sequences, 31% of them appearing once. Sequencing used cultured CD8+ T cells from PBMCs, obtained from culture after CMV antigen stimulation. This TCR came from a human donor in good health (CMV status not recorded). Some clones in this sample may be carry-over from other donors' samples.

Written as DNA, the CDR3 is TGCAGTGGCGAAAGGATCCTGAACACTGAAGCTTTCTTT. It encodes CSGERILNTEAFF. The rearrangement links TRBV20-1 to TRBJ1-1; no definite D call. The CDR3 runs to 13 residues. Germline V lookup: CDR1 DFQATT, CDR2 SNEGSKA (reference sequence). The germline V and J ends were trimmed by 7 bases and 0 bases, with 12 bases remaining between them.